This T cell receptor (beta chain) was recorded in a study of T cell changes during pregnancy in multiple sclerosis. Assay: immunoSEQ multiplex PCR; the TCRdb copy retains only in-frame clones and omits some. The sample includes around 97,000 clones, around nine tenths of them seen just once. CDR1 is SGDLS and CDR2 is YYNGEE in the germline V gene. The CDR3 contains 14 residues. Deletions cut 2 bases from V and 2 bases from J, with 11 bases between. The V and J genes are TRBV9 and TRBJ2-7; D perhaps matches TRBD1 (6 bases). The source was peripheral blood, collected after pregnancy. This sequence was found in a female donor with multiple sclerosis, enrolled in a pregnancy study. DNA of the CDR3: TGTGCCAGCAGCGTCGAACAGGGACCCTACGAGCAGTACTTC. Protein: CASSVEQGPYEQYF. Full variable domain (missing parts from reference TRBV9 and TRBJ2-7): DSGVTQTPKHLITATGQRVTLRCSPRSGDLSVYWYQQSLDQGLQFLIQYYNGEERAKGNILERFSAQQFPDLHSELNLSSLELGDSALYFCASSVEQGPYEQYFGPGTRLTVT.